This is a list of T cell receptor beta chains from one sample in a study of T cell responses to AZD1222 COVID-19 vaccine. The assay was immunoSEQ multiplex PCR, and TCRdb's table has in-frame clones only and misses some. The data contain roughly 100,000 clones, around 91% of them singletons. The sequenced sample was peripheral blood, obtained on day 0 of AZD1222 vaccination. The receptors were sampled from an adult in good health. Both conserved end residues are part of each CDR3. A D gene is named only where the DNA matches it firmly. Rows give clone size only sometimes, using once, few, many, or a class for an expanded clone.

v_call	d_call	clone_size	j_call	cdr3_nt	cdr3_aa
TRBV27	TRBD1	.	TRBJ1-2	TGTGCCAGCAGCCTAACAGGGGGCTATGGCTACACCTTC	CASSLTGGYGYTF
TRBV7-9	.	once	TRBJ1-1	TGTGCCAGCAGCCTTACAGGGAGGACTGAAGCTTTCTTT	CASSLTGRTEAFF
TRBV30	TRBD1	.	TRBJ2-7	TGTGCCTGGAGTTCCGGGACAGGGGCTTACGAGCAGTACTTC	CAWSSGTGAYEQYF
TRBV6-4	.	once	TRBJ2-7	TGTGCCAGCAGTGACTCGAAAATGCAGGTACCGTACGAGCAGTACTTC	CASSDSKMQVPYEQYF
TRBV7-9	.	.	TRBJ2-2	TGTGCCAGCAGCCCCGGGACCGCTTTGACCGGGGAGCTGTTTTTT	CASSPGTALTGELFF
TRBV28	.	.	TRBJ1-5	TGTGCCAGCACCTACCCGGAGGGCAGGGCCCAGCATTTT	CASTYPEGRAQHF
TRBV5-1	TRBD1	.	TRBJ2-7	TGCGCCAGCAGCTGGACAGGGAATAACGAGCAGTACTTC	CASSWTGNNEQYF
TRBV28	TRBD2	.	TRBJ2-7	TGTGCCAGCAGTTTAGGGACTAGCGGGAGCTACGAGCAGTACTTC	CASSLGTSGSYEQYF
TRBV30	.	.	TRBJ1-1	TGTGCCTGGAGTGTACGGGGGGCAATGGCTGAAGCTTTCTTT	CAWSVRGAMAEAFF
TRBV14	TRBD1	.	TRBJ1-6	TGTGCCAGCAGCCAAGTAACAGGGGATAATTCACCCCTCCACTTT	CASSQVTGDNSPLHF
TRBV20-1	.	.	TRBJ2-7	TGCAGTGCTAGATTTCAGAACGAGCAGTACTTC	CSARFQNEQYF
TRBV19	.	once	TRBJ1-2	TGTGCCAGTAGTATTAAGTACCGTGACGCGGGCTACACCTTC	CASSIKYRDAGYTF
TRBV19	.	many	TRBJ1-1	TGTGCCACCGGGCCAGGGCTGGGTAACACTGAAGCTTTCTTT	CATGPGLGNTEAFF
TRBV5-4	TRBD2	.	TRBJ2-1	TGTGCCAGCAGCGGACTAGCGGGAGGGAAGATTAATGAGCAGTTCTTC	CASSGLAGGKINEQFF
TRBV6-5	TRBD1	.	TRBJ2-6	TGTGCCAGCAGTTTCCAGGGGGCGCGTGGGGCCAACGTCCTGACTTTC	CASSFQGARGANVLTF
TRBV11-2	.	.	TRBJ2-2	TGTGCCAGCAGCTTATACCTAGCATCAACCGGGGAGCTGTTTTTT	CASSLYLASTGELFF
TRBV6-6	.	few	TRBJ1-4	TGTGCCAGCATGGGGAATGAAAAACTGTTTTTT	CASMGNEKLFF
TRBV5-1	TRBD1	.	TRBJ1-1	TGCGCCAGCAGCTCCGGGGACAGGTCCTCTGAAGCTTTCTTT	CASSSGDRSSEAFF
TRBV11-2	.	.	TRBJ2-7	TGTGCCAGCAGCCAAGGGGTCGAGCAGTACTTC	CASSQGVEQYF
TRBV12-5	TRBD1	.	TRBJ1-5	TGTGCCCAGGGGGGACAGGATCAGCCCCAGCATTTT	CAQGGQDQPQHF
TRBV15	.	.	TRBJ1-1	TGTGCCACCAGCACCTACAAGGGCCACACTGAAGCTTTCTTT	CATSTYKGHTEAFF
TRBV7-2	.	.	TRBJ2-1	TGTGCCAGCAGCTTAAGGGATCCGGGGAGGAATGAGCAGTTCTTC	CASSLRDPGRNEQFF
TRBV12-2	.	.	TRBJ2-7	TGTGCAAGTCGCCCCGATCGGGGCACCGTTATATTCTACGAGCAGTACTTC	CASRPDRGTVIFYEQYF
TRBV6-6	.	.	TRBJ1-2	TGTGCCAGCGCCGGGAGGAATGGCTACACCTTC	CASAGRNGYTF
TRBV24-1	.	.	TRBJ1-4	TGTGCCACCAGTGACCCATCCCCGGCCCAAGGTGGTGAAAAACTGTTTTTT	CATSDPSPAQGGEKLFF
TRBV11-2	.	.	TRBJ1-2	TGTGCCAGCAGCCAGGGGATCCTCTATGGCTACACCTTC	CASSQGILYGYTF
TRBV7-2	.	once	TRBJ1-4	TGTGCCAGCAGCTTCGGACGGCGAGGAGAAAAACTGTTTTTT	CASSFGRRGEKLFF
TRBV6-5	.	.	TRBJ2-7	TGTGCCACCGCGACAGTTGTGATTGACGAGCAGTACTTC	CATATVVIDEQYF
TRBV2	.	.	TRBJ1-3	TGTGCCAGCAGGACAGGTATCTCTGGAAACACCATATATTTT	CASRTGISGNTIYF
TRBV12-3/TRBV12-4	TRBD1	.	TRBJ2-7	TGTGCCAGCAGCCTACAGGGGGTCTACGAGCAGTACTTC	CASSLQGVYEQYF
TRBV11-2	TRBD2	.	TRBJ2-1	TGTGCCAGCAGAGAGGGACTAGCCGCTGGTGAGCAGTTCTTC	CASREGLAAGEQFF
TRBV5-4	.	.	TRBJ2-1	TGTGCCAGCAGCTTGGCCACGAGGGACAACAATGAGCAGTTCTTC	CASSLATRDNNEQFF
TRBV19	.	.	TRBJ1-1	TGTGCCAGTAGCAGAGAATGGAACACTGAAGCTTTCTTT	CASSREWNTEAFF
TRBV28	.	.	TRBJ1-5	TGTGCCAGCAGTTTCCCTTATAGCAATCAGCCCCAGCATTTT	CASSFPYSNQPQHF
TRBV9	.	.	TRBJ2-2	TGTGCCAGCAGCGTAGCCTCCGGGGTCCCCTTAGTCGGGGAGCTGTTTTTT	CASSVASGVPLVGELFF
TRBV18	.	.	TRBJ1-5	TGTGCCAGCTCACCAGGTCTGGGACAGCCCCAGCATTTT	CASSPGLGQPQHF
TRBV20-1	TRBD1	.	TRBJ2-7	TGCAGTGCCCTAGGACAGGTACAGTACTTC	CSALGQVQYF
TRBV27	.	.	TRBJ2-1	TGTGCCAGCAGATTTAGAACAGGGCCCCACAATGAGCAGTTCTTC	CASRFRTGPHNEQFF
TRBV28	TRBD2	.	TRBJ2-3	TGTGCCAGCAGTTTCCTTCGACTCGGAAGCGGGAGAGCCACAGATACGCAGTATTTT	CASSFLRLGSGRATDTQYF
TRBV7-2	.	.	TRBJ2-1	TGTGCCAGCAGCTTGGCCATTTCAAGCTCCTACAATGAGCAGTTCTTC	CASSLAISSSYNEQFF
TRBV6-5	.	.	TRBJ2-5	TGTGCCAGCAGTCCCCAAGGGGAGACCCAGTACTTC	CASSPQGETQYF
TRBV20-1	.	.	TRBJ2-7	TGCAGTGCTAGTCCGACTGCTTCGAACCGGTACTTC	CSASPTASNRYF
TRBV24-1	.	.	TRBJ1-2	TGTGCCACCAGTGATTTGGAAAACTATGGCTACACCTTC	CATSDLENYGYTF
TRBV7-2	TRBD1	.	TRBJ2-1	TGTGCCAGCAGCTTTGGGGACAGGGGGTTCGGGTCCTACAATGAGCAGTTCTTC	CASSFGDRGFGSYNEQFF
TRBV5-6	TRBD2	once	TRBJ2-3	TGTGCCAGCAGCTTTAGCGGGGAAGATACGCAGTATTTT	CASSFSGEDTQYF
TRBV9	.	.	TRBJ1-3	TGTGCCAGCAGCGCAAGACGTTCTGGAAACACCATATATTTT	CASSARRSGNTIYF
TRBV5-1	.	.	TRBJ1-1	TGCGCCAGCAGCTTGGCCGTCATGGCCGCTTCCACTGAAGCTTTCTTT	CASSLAVMAASTEAFF